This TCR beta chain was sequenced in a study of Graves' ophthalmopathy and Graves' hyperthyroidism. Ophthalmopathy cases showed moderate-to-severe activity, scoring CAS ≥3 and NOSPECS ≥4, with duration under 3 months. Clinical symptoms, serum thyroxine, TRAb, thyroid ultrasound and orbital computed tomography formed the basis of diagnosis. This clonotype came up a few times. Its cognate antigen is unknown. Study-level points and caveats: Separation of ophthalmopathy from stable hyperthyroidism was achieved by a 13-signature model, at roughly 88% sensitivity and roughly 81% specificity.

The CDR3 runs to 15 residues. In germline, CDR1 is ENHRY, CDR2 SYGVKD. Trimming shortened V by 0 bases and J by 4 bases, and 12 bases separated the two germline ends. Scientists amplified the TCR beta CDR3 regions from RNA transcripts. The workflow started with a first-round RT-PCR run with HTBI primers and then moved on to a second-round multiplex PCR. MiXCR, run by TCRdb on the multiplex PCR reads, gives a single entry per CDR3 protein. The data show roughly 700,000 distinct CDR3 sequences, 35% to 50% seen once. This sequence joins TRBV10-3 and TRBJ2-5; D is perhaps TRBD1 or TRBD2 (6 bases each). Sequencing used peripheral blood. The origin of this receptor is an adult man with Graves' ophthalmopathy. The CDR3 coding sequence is TGTGCCATCAGTGAGTCAGGAGGAGGGGGAGAGACCCAGTACTTC. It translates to CAISESGGGGETQYF.